This T cell receptor beta chain was captured in a study of shared clonotypes between healthy human individuals. The protocol was immunoSEQ multiplex PCR, while the TCRdb copy is restricted to in-frame clones and leaves out a portion. The sample has over a million clones, 75% to 80% seen once; the top ten hold under 0.65%. From germline, CDR1 is SGHTA and CDR2 FQGNSA. With 5 bases removed from V and 3 bases from J, the gap between germline ends came to 3 bases. CDR3 length: 11 amino acids. The donors, all of them Caucasian adults, lived in Nashville, Tennessee. With regard to this clone: A far bigger clonotype differs at one base, so this is likely a read error. Different DNA sequences within this sample yield the same CDR3.

The origin of this receptor is a man younger than 35 in good health. Some clones in this sample may be carry-over from other donors' samples. The sample taken for sequencing was memory CD4+ T cells from PBMCs. Subset of the sample: CD45RA-negative fraction. The genes are TRBV7-2 and TRBJ2-3; D remains ambiguous. The DNA for the CDR3 is TGTGCCAGCAGCGATACAGATACGCAGTATTTT. It is translated as CASSDTDTQYF.